The rows below give T cell receptor beta chains drawn from one sample of a study of T cells expressing NK-cell markers. Reanalyzing the 5' RACE reads, TCRdb keeps one entry per CDR3 protein, without DNA. There are some 110,000 distinct CDR3 sequences in the sample, with about 18% held by the top ten. What was sequenced was blood T cells: a sorted CD56 or NKG2C T cell subset, CD4+ or CD8+ T cells, or bulk PBMC T cells (not recorded which). These receptors were taken from a woman between 18 and 75 years old in good health. Both conserved end residues are part of each CDR3.

V: TRBV10-3
J: TRBJ2-7
CDR3: CAISVYGTLPLHEQYF

V: TRBV7-3
J: TRBJ2-1
CDR3: CASSSTSGGPYNEQFF

V: TRBV29-1
J: TRBJ2-1
CDR3: CSVVLGVSYNEQFF

V: TRBV6-5
J: TRBJ2-1
CDR3: CASSLTNNEQFF

V: TRBV20-1
J: TRBJ2-7
CDR3: CSAREGGARYEQYF

V: TRBV28
J: TRBJ1-2
CDR3: CASSFRPGQGDYGYTF

V: TRBV25-1
J: TRBJ2-3
CDR3: CASSATGISTDTQYF

V: TRBV27
J: TRBJ2-5
CDR3: CASSLNPRTSGSETQYF

V: TRBV6-2/TRBV6-3
J: TRBJ2-3
CDR3: CASSPGTSGGWTDTQYF

V: TRBV29-1
J: TRBJ2-7
CDR3: CSVALAGAYEQYF

V: TRBV27
J: TRBJ2-1
CDR3: CASSLALRLAGVPYNEQFF

V: TRBV18
J: TRBJ2-7
CDR3: CASSPAGGGEQYF